These T cell receptor beta chains were read from a single sample in a study of Graves' ophthalmopathy and Graves' hyperthyroidism. TCRdb redid the calling of the multiplex PCR reads with MiXCR, one entry per CDR3 protein. The table shows 400,000 or so distinct CDR3 sequences, with approximately 15% occurring only once. Material for sequencing was peripheral blood. The receptor source for this set is a woman aged 18 to 35 with stable Graves' hyperthyroidism. The CDR3 runs from the conserved cysteine through the conserved F or W. D genes are given only for firm matches. A clone size is listed for some rows: how often the clone was seen (once, few, many), or a class if it is expanded.

clone_size j_call v_call d_call cdr3_nt cdr3_aa
many TRBJ1-1 TRBV7-9 - TGTGCCAGCAGCTCACATAAGGGAGTTAACACTGAAGCTTTCTTT CASSSHKGVNTEAFF
many TRBJ1-2 TRBV12-3/TRBV12-4 - TGTGCCAGCAGTCTATTCCCAGCAACCTATGGCTACACCTTC CASSLFPATYGYTF
many TRBJ2-7 TRBV28 - TGTGCCAGCAGTTTAGTCCGCGAGCAGTACTTC CASSLVREQYF
many TRBJ1-1 TRBV12-5 - TGTGCTAGTGGTTTGGTACTGTTGACCGGGACTCCTGGAACTGAAGCTTTCTTT CASGLVLLTGTPGTEAFF
many TRBJ1-1 TRBV20-1 - TGCAGTGTTGGTGGGAGGGTCACTGAAGCTTTCTTT CSVGGRVTEAFF
many TRBJ2-7 TRBV7-8 - TGTGCCAGCCGCTATTGGCTTGAGCACGAGCAGTACTTC CASRYWLEHEQYF
many TRBJ1-2 TRBV18 - TGTGCCAGCTCCGACGTCGAGGGCCCAAGGGACTATGGCTACACCTTC CASSDVEGPRDYGYTF
many TRBJ1-5 TRBV27 - TGTGCCAGCAGTCCTATACCTAATCAGCCCCAGCATTTT CASSPIPNQPQHF
few TRBJ2-7 TRBV20-1 - TGCAGTGCTAGAGACAGCAGAGCCTCCTACGAGCAGTACTTC CSARDSRASYEQYF
- TRBJ2-7 TRBV14 - TGTGCCAGCAGCCAAGGGGATACCCCCTACGAGCAGTACTTC CASSQGDTPYEQYF
many TRBJ2-7 TRBV7-2 - TGTGCCAGCAGCTTAGGGGGCTCCACCCACCGGGAGCAGTACTTC CASSLGGSTHREQYF
many TRBJ2-5 TRBV27 - TGTGCCAGCAGTTCCGCAGGGCGCCTTCAAGAGACCCAGTACTTC CASSSAGRLQETQYF
many TRBJ2-7 TRBV20-1 - TGCAGTGCTAGAGATCTTCAGGGCTCCTACGAGCAGTACTTC CSARDLQGSYEQYF
medium-sized TRBJ1-2 TRBV6-5 - TGTGCCAGCAGTTACCGGGAACCATCCGGAACCTATGGCTACACCTTC CASSYREPSGTYGYTF
- TRBJ1-1 TRBV20-1 - TGCAGTGCTGCACGACCGGTGAACACTGAAGCTTTCTTT CSAARPVNTEAFF
few TRBJ2-7 TRBV7-3 TRBD1 TGTGCCAGCAGCTGGGGGACAGCGACCGAGCAGTACTTC CASSWGTATEQYF
many TRBJ2-5 TRBV7-2 - TGTGCCAGCAGCTTAGGTGGGGCGCCCCAAGAGACCCAGTACTTC CASSLGGAPQETQYF
many TRBJ1-1 TRBV29-1 TRBD1 TGCAGCGTTGGAGGGGGCCAGACTGAAGCTTTCTTT CSVGGGQTEAFF
many TRBJ1-1 TRBV7-2 - TGTGCCAGCAGCCACGTTCCTTATTTGAACACTGAAGCTTTCTTT CASSHVPYLNTEAFF
many TRBJ1-1 TRBV19 TRBD1 TGTGCCAGTAGTATGAGGGGACAGGGATCTGAAGCTTTCTTT CASSMRGQGSEAFF
many TRBJ1-1 TRBV2 - TGTGCCAGCAGTGTTTCGAACACTGAAGCTTTCTTT CASSVSNTEAFF
- TRBJ2-5 TRBV9 TRBD1 TGTGCCAGCAGCATTTCCGGGACAGGGGGCCGTGAGACCCGGTACTTC CASSISGTGGRETRYF
many TRBJ1-6 TRBV12-3/TRBV12-4 - TGTGCCAGCAGTTTCGGGATACGAGGGTCACCCCTCCACTTT CASSFGIRGSPLHF
many TRBJ1-2 TRBV12-3/TRBV12-4 TRBD1 TGTGCCAGCAGTTTTGGTCCGGGACAGCCTGTCTATGGCTACACCTTC CASSFGPGQPVYGYTF
- TRBJ2-5 TRBV5-1 - TGCGCCAGCAGCGTGTGGCACCACCAAGAGACCCAGTACTTC CASSVWHHQETQYF
- TRBJ2-5 TRBV6-1 TRBD2 TGTGCCAGCAGTGGGTGGGGGGGAGAAGTGGGGGAGACCCAGTACTTC CASSGWGGEVGETQYF
many TRBJ2-7 TRBV15 - TGTGCCACCAGCAGAGATCGTTCGGGCCCGGAGGCATACGAGCAGTACTTC CATSRDRSGPEAYEQYF
- TRBJ2-7 TRBV5-6 TRBD1 TGTGCCAGCAGCCCCGACAGGGGGACTACCCGACCCTACGAGCAGTACTTC CASSPDRGTTRPYEQYF
many TRBJ1-2 TRBV25-1 - TGTGCCAGCAGTGAAATACCGACTTGGGTAGGCTACACCTTC CASSEIPTWVGYTF
- TRBJ2-2 TRBV10-3 TRBD1 TGTGCCATCAGGCCCGCGCGGACAGGGGCCACCGGGGAGCTGTTTTTT CAIRPARTGATGELFF
- TRBJ2-5 TRBV2 - TGTGCCAGCAGCGCGGCGGGAACGGTTATCGCGGAGACCCAGTACTTC CASSAAGTVIAETQYF
many TRBJ1-1 TRBV6-2/TRBV6-3 - TGTGCCAGCAGTGCCGACAGGAGGACTGAAGCTTTCTTT CASSADRRTEAFF
many TRBJ1-3 TRBV28 - TGTGCCAGCAGTTTAGTATTGGGGACCTCTGGAAACACCATATATTTT CASSLVLGTSGNTIYF
many TRBJ2-5 TRBV29-1 TRBD2 TGCAGCGTTTCTTGGGGAGGGAAAGAGACCCAGTACTTC CSVSWGGKETQYF
many TRBJ2-7 TRBV28 TRBD1 TGTGCCAGCAGTCTGGCTACCCGGACAGGGATTCGCGAGCAGTACTTC CASSLATRTGIREQYF